A single T cell receptor beta chain is shown here with its context. Under the authors' procedure: From reference gene primer amplification, estimates of nucleated cell counts were derived. TCRdb's table, derived via immunoSEQ multiplex PCR, lists solely in-frame clones and lacks some. The DNA was the basis for D and trimming; V, J and clone size are from that table. The sample holds about 160,000 clones, over 80% seen once. Germline V lookup: CDR1 MGHRA, CDR2 YSYEKL. After removal of 4 bases from V and 5 bases from J, the junction contained 5 bases not matched to a gene. This CDR3 has 15 amino acids. The sample is drawn from a study of blood T cell repertoires in COVID-19. Study summary: The analysed material was cDNA or gDNA that came from T cells, B-cell-depleted T cells, or PBMCs.

The V call is TRBV4-1, the J call TRBJ2-3; 11 nucleotides match TRBD2. Source material: peripheral blood. This TCR came from a woman in her sixties or seventies who had recovered from COVID-19. This CDR3 reads CASSRLLAGEDTQYF. Here the CDR3 DNA reads TGCGCCAGCAGCCGATTACTAGCGGGGGAAGATACGCAGTATTTT.